Each of the 29 T cell receptor beta chains below was sequenced from the same sample in a study of blood T cell repertoires in COVID-19. Sequencing used immunoSEQ multiplex PCR; TCRdb keeps in-frame clones, though not all of them. The table lists under 75,000 clones, about four fifths of them singletons. Sequencing input: peripheral blood. The receptors here all came from a man in his 70s who had recovered from COVID-19.

This sequence joins TRBV5-8 and TRBJ1-5, with D perhaps TRBD1 (6 bases). This CDR3 is 17 amino acids long. V gave up 0 bases and J gave up 3 bases, with 16 bases separating them. CDR1 is SGHTS and CDR2 is YDEGEE in the germline V gene. In nucleotides, the CDR3 is TGTGCCAGCAGCTTGGCGAAAAACGACAGGATCAATCAGCCCCAGCATTTT. This sequence encodes CASSLAKNDRINQPQHF.

Concerning this clone: An end of the junction does not agree with germline; a read error may underlie this. The CDR3 sequence: CASSSRVEGQPSSF. DNA of the CDR3: TGTGCCAGCAGCTCTAGGGTCGAAGGACAGCCTTCGAGCTTC. This rearrangement joins TRBV7-2 to TRBJ1-2; tentative D call: TRBD1 (6 bases). The CDR3 is 14 residues long. Germline CDR1 is SGHTA and CDR2 is FQGNSA.

This chain links TRBV30 with TRBJ2-2, with a possible D match to TRBD2 (6 bases). This CDR3 is built from 15 residues. V dropped 8 bases and J dropped 4 bases, with 20 bases sitting between them. CDR1 is GTSNPN and CDR2 is SVGIG in the germline V gene (reference sequence). The CDR3 reads CAAKDGQGLTGELFF. The CDR3 nucleotides read TGTGCCGCGAAAGATGGGCAGGGACTCACCGGGGAGCTGTTTTTT.

This clone appeared a single time. This chain uses TRBV30 with TRBJ1-2; 9 bases fit TRBD1. The CDR3 consists of 18 residues. Germline loops: CDR1 GTSNPN, CDR2 SVGIG (reference sequence). J lost 0 bases, V lost 3 bases, and 14 bases had no gene match. CDR3 loop: CAWSSHPGQGPANYGYTF. The DNA of the CDR3 is TGTGCCTGGAGCAGCCACCCGGGACAGGGACCAGCTAACTATGGCTACACCTTC.

This chain joins TRBV27 and TRBJ1-6, with a tentative D call TRBD1 (5 bases). Germline V gene sequence: CDR1 MNHEY, CDR2 SMNVEV (reference sequence). Trimming took 3 bases from V and 0 from J, leaving 6 bases between them. This CDR3 region has 15 residues. CDR3 region: CASSFRGSYNSPLHF. In DNA, the CDR3 is TGTGCCAGCAGTTTTAGGGGCTCCTATAATTCACCCCTCCACTTT.

This chain uses TRBV15 with TRBJ1-3, with D hard to call. Deletions cut 1 base from V and 3 bases from J, with 7 bases between. CDR1 is LNHNV and CDR2 is YYDKDF in the germline V gene (reference sequence). The length of the CDR3 is 14 residues. The CDR3 DNA follows: TGTGCCACCAGCAGAGCAGGTTTTGGAAACACCATATATTTT. Translation gives CATSRAGFGNTIYF.

The rearrangement joins TRBV28 to TRBJ1-2; no definite D call. This CDR3 has 18 amino acids. V was pared by 3 bases and J by 3 bases, with 23 bases between. Germline V gives CDR1 MDHEN, CDR2 SYDVKM. The DNA of the CDR3 is TGTGCCAGCAGTTTGTTGAAGCGGGAGCGCACTCTGGACTATGGCTACACCTTC. Amino acid sequence: CASSLLKRERTLDYGYTF.

The V and J genes are TRBV4-1 and TRBJ2-7; 7 nucleotides agree with TRBD1. This CDR3 is built from 14 residues. Germline-derived CDR1 and CDR2 are MGHRA and YSYEKL. J lost 5 bases, V lost 4 bases, and 8 bases had no gene match. The CDR3 loop is CASSRDRVGHEQYF. Written as DNA, the CDR3 is TGCGCCAGCAGCCGCGACAGGGTAGGCCACGAGCAGTACTTC.

Remarks on this clone: Other DNA sequences in the same sample also yield this CDR3. The V and J genes are TRBV6-2 or TRBV6-3 and TRBJ2-7; D might be TRBD1 (6 bases). The germline V gene has CDR1 MNHEY and CDR2 SVGEGT. The CDR3 length is 14 residues. V gave up 0 bases and J gave up 4 bases, with 10 bases separating them. The CDR3 loop is CASSYSLQGYEQYF. CDR3 nucleotides: TGTGCCAGCAGTTACTCCCTCCAGGGGTACGAGCAGTACTTC.

Only one count was recorded for this clone. CDR3 region: CASSPGQGGYQPQHF. The CDR3 DNA reads as TGTGCCAGCAGCCCGGGACAGGGAGGGTATCAGCCCCAGCATTTT. The chain couples TRBV7-9 to TRBJ1-5; the match to TRBD1 covers 9 bases. Trimming took 5 bases from V and 5 from J; bases not matched to a gene: 7. The CDR3 spans 15 residues. Germline V CDR1 and CDR2: SEHNR, FQNEAQ (reference sequence).

This clone occurred once. The genes are TRBV28 and TRBJ1-5; weak D call: TRBD1 (5 bases). CDR3 length: 14 residues. Looked up from germline, CDR1 is MDHEN and CDR2 is SYDVKM. V was cut by 6 bases and J by 3 bases, with 12 bases left in between. CDR3 DNA: TGTGCCAGCAGCAGCAGGGTAGACAATCAGCCCCAGCATTTT. This gives the protein CASSSRVDNQPQHF.

The genes are TRBV3-1 (or the pseudogene TRBV3-2) and TRBJ1-2, with a weak D call TRBD1 (5 bases). Trimming left V 4 bases short and J 4 bases short, with 10 bases between. CDR1 is LGHDT, CDR2 YNNKEL, per germline (reference sequence). CDR3 length: 13 residues. The CDR3 nucleotides read TGTGCCAGCAGCCCGACAGAGCCCTATGGCTACACCTTC. This codes for CASSPTEPYGYTF.

The V and J genes are TRBV28 and TRBJ2-6; tentatively, D is TRBD2 (5 bases). CDR1 is MDHEN and CDR2 is SYDVKM in the germline V gene. V lost 6 bases and J 3 bases, leaving 15 bases between the germline ends. CDR3 size: 16 residues. The CDR3 DNA reads as TGTGCCAGCAGCCCGGAGGTCCAGATTGGGGCCAACGTCCTGACTTTC. Protein: CASSPEVQIGANVLTF.

This clone was detected only once. The chain carries TRBV18 and TRBJ1-4; 7 nucleotides agree with TRBD1. CDR3 length: 15 amino acids. The germline V gene encodes CDR1 KGHSH and CDR2 LQKENI. Unmatched junction bases numbered 5, after V lost 2 bases and J lost 5 bases. The CDR3 loop is CASSPSTGWNEKLFF. The CDR3 DNA follows: TGTGCCAGCTCACCATCGACAGGGTGGAATGAAAAACTGTTTTTT.

V and J are TRBV7-9 and TRBJ2-5; no definite D call. CDR1 is SEHNR and CDR2 is FQNEAQ in the germline V gene (reference sequence). The germline V and J ends were trimmed by 0 bases and 5 bases, with 4 bases remaining between them. This CDR3 contains 12 residues. CDR3 region: CASSLAPETQYF. The CDR3 DNA is TGTGCCAGCAGCTTAGCCCCGGAGACCCAGTACTTC.

This sequence joins TRBV13 and TRBJ2-7; the match to TRBD2 covers 8 bases. The CDR3 sequence is 14 residues long. J lost 1 base, V lost 4 bases, and 3 bases had no gene match. CDR1 PRHDT and CDR2 FYEKMQ come from the germline V gene (reference sequence). CDR3 coding DNA: TGTGCCAGCAGCTATAGCGGGGTATCCTACGAGCAGTACTTC. Encoded protein: CASSYSGVSYEQYF.

The chain couples TRBV4-3 to TRBJ2-3; 16 nucleotides match TRBD2. The ends lost 5 bases at V and 0 bases at J; junction bases unmatched: 5. CDR3 length equals 18 residues. Germline V gene sequence: CDR1 LGHNA, CDR2 YSLEER. The DNA of the CDR3 is TGCGCCAGCAGCTCGGGACTAGCGGGGGGGCGAAGCACAGATACGCAGTATTTT. Its protein is CASSSGLAGGRSTDTQYF.

A few counts support this clone. J is TRBJ2-7 and V is TRBV7-8; 8 bases are shared with TRBD2. The CDR3 is 14 amino acids. Germline CDR1 and CDR2: SGHVS and FQNEAQ. The V gene end was trimmed by 5 bases and the J gene end by 6 bases; junction bases not matched to a gene: 9. Here the CDR3 DNA reads TGTGCCAGCAGCCATCGGGCCCGGGGGGGCGAGCAGTACTTC. Translating gives CASSHRARGGEQYF.

The V and J genes are TRBV11-3 and TRBJ1-6; D gene uncertain. The CDR3 length is 18 residues. Germline values: CDR1 SGHNT, CDR2 YENEEA. Trimming pared 2 bases from V and 5 bases from J, leaving 19 bases between. This CDR3 is CASSLRRMGGDHNSPLHF. The CDR3 coding sequence is TGTGCCAGCAGCTTAAGGAGGATGGGCGGGGATCATAATTCACCCCTCCACTTT.

This clone was observed once. The rearrangement links TRBV28 to TRBJ2-3; TRBD2 matches 8 bases. V shed 3 bases, J shed 4 bases, and the junction held 3 bases outside the gene matches. Germline values: CDR1 MDHEN, CDR2 SYDVKM. The CDR3 has 14 amino acids. Written as DNA, the CDR3 is TGTGCCAGCAGTTTGAGCGGGAGTCCAGATACGCAGTATTTT. This gives the protein CASSLSGSPDTQYF.

The rearrangement links TRBV29-1 to TRBJ1-6; D unresolved. Between the trimmed V and J ends, which lost 6 bases and 9 bases, there was a span of 18 bases. The CDR3 sequence is 14 residues long. Germline V lookup: CDR1 SQVTM, CDR2 ANQGSEA. The CDR3 loop is CSVRLGARGSPLHF. DNA for the CDR3: TGCAGCGTGAGGTTAGGCGCTCGAGGTTCACCCCTCCACTTT.

The CDR3 region has the DNA TGTGCCAGCAGCTCTGGCCAGGGATGGAATGAGCAGTTCTTC. Amino acids: CASSSGQGWNEQFF. V gene TRBV7-2 combines with J gene TRBJ2-1, with D tentatively TRBD1 (5 bases). This CDR3 has 14 residues. The V end lost 4 bases, the J end lost 7 bases, and 14 bases lay between the germline ends. The germline CDR1 and CDR2 sequences are SGHTA and FQGNSA. Based on the CDR3 plus reference TRBV7-2 and TRBJ2-1, the full variable domain is GAGVSQSPSNKVTEKGKDVELRCDPISGHTALYWYRQSLGQGLEFLIYFQGNSAPDKSGLPSDRFSAERTGGSVSTLTIQRTQQEDSAVYLCASSSGQGWNEQFFGPGTRLTVL.

This clone was seen more than once but under ten times. The chain employs TRBV28 and TRBJ1-5; D possibly corresponds to TRBD1 (6 bases). This CDR3 spans 16 amino acids. Between the trimmed V and J ends, which lost 8 bases and 2 bases, there was a span of 19 bases. CDR1 MDHEN and CDR2 SYDVKM come from the germline V gene. The CDR3 here is CASRGGQGPGNQPQHF. The CDR3 region has the DNA TGTGCCAGCCGGGGGGGGCAGGGGCCTGGCAATCAGCCCCAGCATTTT.

The chain couples TRBV5-1 to TRBJ2-1, with TRBD1 matching 8 bases. The V and J ends lost 0 bases and 9 bases, in that order; junction bases with no gene match: 5. This CDR3 region has 14 residues. In germline, CDR1 is SGHRS, CDR2 YFSETQ. The CDR3 DNA is TGCGCCAGCAGCTTGGCCCAGGGGGCGGGTGAGCAGTTCTTC. Amino acid sequence: CASSLAQGAGEQFF.

The genes are TRBV20-1 and TRBJ2-5; D remains unclear. The V end was cut by 1 base, the J end by 5 bases, with 5 bases between. The CDR3 spans 11 residues. The germline V gene encodes CDR1 DFQATT and CDR2 SNEGSKA (reference sequence). DNA of the CDR3: TGCAGTGCTAGAGTTCGGGAGACCCAGTACTTC. Residues: CSARVRETQYF.

The rearrangement links TRBV4-3 to TRBJ1-4; D is ambiguous. The CDR3 covers 16 residues. From germline, CDR1 is LGHNA and CDR2 YSLEER. The V and J ends lost 0 bases and 5 bases respectively, with 13 bases between them. Here the CDR3 DNA reads TGCGCCAGCAGCCAAGATTCGGGAGGGCCAAATGAAAAACTGTTTTTT. Encoded protein: CASSQDSGGPNEKLFF.

The chain couples TRBV2 to TRBJ2-7, with 7 bases fitting TRBD1. Germline V gives CDR1 SNHLY, CDR2 FYNNEI. The V segment lost 7 bases and the J segment 3 bases; nucleotides outside the gene matches: 6. The CDR3 contains 13 residues. CDR3 DNA sequence: TGTGCCAGCAAAGAAGGGGGCGACTACGAGCAGTACTTC. Protein: CASKEGGDYEQYF.

This clone has a handful of counts. This rearrangement joins TRBV29-1 to TRBJ2-1, with 12 bases fitting TRBD2. The germline CDR1 and CDR2 sequences are SQVTM and ANQGSEA. After removal of 4 bases from V and 7 bases from J, the junction contained 8 bases not matched to a gene. The CDR3 has 15 residues. The CDR3 here is CSVGRGLAGFNEQFF. DNA for the CDR3: TGCAGCGTTGGGCGTGGACTAGCGGGGTTTAATGAGCAGTTCTTC.

The chain employs TRBV7-3 and TRBJ1-2; D possibly corresponds to TRBD1 (5 bases). The V end was cut by 5 bases, the J end by 7 bases, with 14 bases between. Germline V gives CDR1 SGHTA, CDR2 FQGTGA. The CDR3 contains 13 residues. CDR3 in DNA: TGTGCCAGCAGCCCCGGGGGGACGAGTGGCTACACCTTC. Translating it yields CASSPGGTSGYTF.